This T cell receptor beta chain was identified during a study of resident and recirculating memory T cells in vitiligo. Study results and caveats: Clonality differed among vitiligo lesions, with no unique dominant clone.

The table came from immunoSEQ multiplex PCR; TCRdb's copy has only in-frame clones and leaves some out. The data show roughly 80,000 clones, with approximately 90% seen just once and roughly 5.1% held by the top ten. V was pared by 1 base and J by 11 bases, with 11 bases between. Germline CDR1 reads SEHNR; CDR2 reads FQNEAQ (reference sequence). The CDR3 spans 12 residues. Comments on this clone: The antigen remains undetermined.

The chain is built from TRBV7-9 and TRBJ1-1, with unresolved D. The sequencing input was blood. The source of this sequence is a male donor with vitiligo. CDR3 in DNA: TGTGCCAGCAGCTTAGACAACCCTTGGGCTTTCTTT. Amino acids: CASSLDNPWAFF.